This T cell receptor beta chain was captured in a study of regulatory T cells in long-lasting Graves disease. Study-level findings and limits: Possibly, accuracy suffered from the small sample size. Segments TRBV28, TRBJ1-2 and TRBJ2-5 showed preferential usage in persistent disease. TCR diversity was lower in persistent Graves' patients than in newly diagnosed ones.

HTBI primers from iRepertoire and Arm-PCR of CDR3 regions yielded the TCR beta libraries. Via MiXCR, TCRdb re-called the multiplex PCR reads, giving one row per CDR3 protein. In the table there are about 470,000 distinct CDR3 sequences, about a fifth of which are singletons. The sample holds a few counts of this clonotype. Its specificity is not known. Documented time point: persistent/refractory GD, antithyroid drugs over 5 years with positive TRAb. Researchers made the TCR library from RNA that was extracted from PBMCs. V was cut by 4 bases and J by 0 bases, with 13 bases left in between. Germline values: CDR1 MDHEN, CDR2 SYDVKM. The CDR3 is 16 amino acids.

The chain couples TRBV28 to TRBJ2-1, with D unresolved. The sequencing here drew on peripheral blood mononuclear cells (PBMCs), taken when the disease was refractory, from a patient treated with antithyroid drugs. This TCR derives from a female donor with Graves disease. As DNA, the CDR3 is TGTGCCAGCAGTTCCCTTACAGCGAGCTCCTACAATGAGCAGTTCTTC. Translation: CASSSLTASSYNEQFF. Full variable domain (rest looked up from reference TRBV28 and TRBJ2-1): DVKVTQSSRYLVKRTGEKVFLECVQDMDHENMFWYRQDPGLGLRLIYFSYDVKMKEKGDIPEGYSVSREKKERFSLILESASTNQTSMYLCASSSLTASSYNEQFFGPGTRLTVL.